This is a list of T cell receptor beta chains from one sample in a study of shared clonotypes between healthy human individuals. Repertoires were generated with immunoSEQ multiplex PCR, while TCRdb's copy carries only in-frame clones and drops some. The sample yields about 490,000 clones, roughly 80% seen once. Sequencing input: PBMCs. These TCRs come from a woman aged 40 to 50 in good health. Some clones in this sample may be carry-over from other donors' samples. CDR3s leave out the opening cysteine and the closing phenylalanine or tryptophan. Each record gives: V gene, CDR3 length, J gene, D gene, CDR3 protein. The D gene is left open where the match is weak.

TRBV30	13	TRBJ2-2	TRBD2	AWSGTSLNTGELF
TRBV5-4	13	TRBJ2-5	TRBD2	ASSSSGRATETQY
TRBV18	13	TRBJ2-7	TRBD1	ASSPRDRGSYEQY
TRBV15	13	TRBJ2-2	TRBD1	ATSRAQGAGGELF
TRBV6-4	12	TRBJ2-3	NA	ASSVRGFTDTQY
TRBV10-3	10	TRBJ1-2	TRBD1	AIRGQNYGYT
TRBV4-3	11	TRBJ1-1	NA	ASTRQVNTEAF
TRBV7-2	12	TRBJ2-7	NA	ASSPNSPTYEQY
TRBV19	12	TRBJ2-5	TRBD1	ASSLQGARETQY
TRBV7-2	10	TRBJ1-1	NA	ASSPRGAEAF
TRBV7-6	12	TRBJ1-5	NA	ASSLWGSNQPQH
TRBV4-1	11	TRBJ2-1	NA	ASSQERQSEQF
TRBV4-2	12	TRBJ2-5	TRBD2	ACGRASGQETQY
TRBV4-2	16	TRBJ2-7	NA	ASSQDPQRRGGIYEQY
TRBV18	11	TRBJ1-2	TRBD1	ASSSGQGYGYT
TRBV12-5	14	TRBJ1-2	NA	ASGLVLSGDNYGYT
TRBV18	10	TRBJ1-1	TRBD1	ASSPGQGWAF
TRBV27	12	TRBJ2-7	TRBD2	ASSISGRPYEQY
TRBV27	12	TRBJ2-7	NA	ASSFGRQSYEQY
TRBV11-2	12	TRBJ2-5	NA	ASSPEVDQETQY
TRBV30	14	TRBJ2-5	TRBD2	AWSVGLAEGEETQY